This TCR beta chain was sequenced for a study of siplizumab effects on memory and regulatory T cells. The study's findings and limits: A major contribution to the alloresponse seemed to be made by naive T cells, which seemed more diverse than memory cells. Versus 25% to 30% in controls, the mappable alloreactive CD4+ clones averaged nearly 70% Treg-derived with siplizumab.

About this clone: Its antigen is not known.

Assays captured roughly 110,000 TCR templates per sample. Some clones are missing from TCRdb's copy, which holds only in-frame ones; the method was immunoSEQ multiplex PCR. The sample holds about 52,000 clones; 95% to 97% are singletons and the top ten take over 0.6%. CDR1 is SEHNR, CDR2 FQNEAQ, per germline (reference sequence). This CDR3 region has 15 residues. Unmatched junction bases numbered 5, after V lost 5 bases and J lost 1 base. The receptor was isolated from a human donor in good health. The V call is TRBV7-9, the J call TRBJ2-3; 8 bases map to TRBD1. The sequenced sample was naive CD4+ T cells sorted from blood. The CDR3 here is CASSQTGGRTDTQYF. CDR3 coding DNA: TGTGCCAGCAGCCAAACAGGGGGGCGCACAGATACGCAGTATTTT.